This T cell receptor beta chain was found in a study of T-cell reconstitution after alpha-beta-depleted transplantation in children. This clonotype was seen only once. The TCRbeta library was prepared with unique molecular identifiers. Via MiXCR, TCRdb re-called the PCR reads, giving one row per CDR3 protein. The sample yields about 490,000 distinct CDR3 sequences, 8% to 11% seen once. V was clipped by 5 bases and J by 2 bases; unmatched bases: 12. In germline, CDR1 is MDHEN, CDR2 SYDVKM. CDR3 length: 17 residues. V usage is TRBV28 and J usage is TRBJ2-3; 8 bases align to TRBD2. Sequencing was performed on PBMCs, taken before TCRalphabeta/CD19-depleted stem cell transplant. The sequence came from a child between 2 and 9 years old with inherited bone marrow failure, due to receive a stem cell transplant. This chain's CDR3 is CASSPLLTSATTDTQYF. The CDR3 DNA reads as TGTGCCAGCAGTCCCCTTTTGACTAGCGCCACCACAGATACGCAGTATTTT. Filled out from reference TRBV28 and TRBJ2-3, the complete variable domain reads DVKVTQSSRYLVKRTGEKVFLECVQDMDHENMFWYRQDPGLGLRLIYFSYDVKMKEKGDIPEGYSVSREKKERFSLILESASTNQTSMYLCASSPLLTSATTDTQYFGPGTRLTVL.